This TCR beta chain was recorded in a study of T cells in Graves' hyperthyroidism and ophthalmopathy. The CDR3 contains 14 residues. Germline CDR1 is DFQATT and CDR2 is SNEGSKA (reference sequence). V dropped 4 bases and J dropped 2; count of bases not matched to a gene: 4. There were TCR beta CDR3 regions amplified from RNA transcripts. Researchers ran a first-round RT-PCR on the TCR CDR3 using the HTBI primer set. Using its own MiXCR run on the multiplex PCR reads, TCRdb lists one record per CDR3 protein. Of hundreds of thousands of distinct CDR3 sequences listed, roughly 14% are singletons. Study-level points and caveats: Model output signaled ophthalmopathy a median approximately 6.2 months ahead of onset. Blood also contained most expanded thyroid clonotypes above 0.001.

This clonotype was seen a handful of times. Its antigen remains unidentified. The chain joins TRBV20-1 to TRBJ2-3, with 9 bases aligning to TRBD2. The source material was blood. The sequence came from a man between 18 and 29 years old with Graves' ophthalmopathy. The CDR3: CSAKTSGNTDTQYF. DNA of the CDR3: TGCAGTGCTAAGACTAGCGGCAACACAGATACGCAGTATTTT.